The 27 T cell receptor beta chains listed next were all sequenced from one sample in a study of blood T cell repertoires in COVID-19. Assay: immunoSEQ multiplex PCR; the TCRdb copy retains only in-frame clones and omits some. The repertoire has roughly 75,000 clones, 65% to 90% of them found once; the top ten carry 6.3%. The material sequenced was peripheral blood. The origin of the receptors is an elderly man with COVID-19, enrolled during active disease.

The CDR3 sequence: CASSSQGAANEKLFF. The CDR3 nucleotides read TGTGCCAGCAGCTCACAGGGGGCAGCTAATGAAAAACTGTTTTTT. This chain uses TRBV5-6 with TRBJ1-4, with 9 bases matching TRBD1. Per germline, CDR1 SGHDT and CDR2 YYEEEE. Trimming took 3 bases from V and 3 from J; bases not matched to a gene: 3. The CDR3 is 15 residues long.

J is TRBJ2-7 and V is TRBV7-9; 12 nucleotides align to TRBD1. CDR1 and CDR2 from the germline V gene are SEHNR and FQNEAQ (reference sequence). With V trimmed by 5 bases and J by 6 bases, 8 bases remained unmatched. CDR3 length equals 15 residues. CDR3 amino acids: CASSPWDRGPVEQYF. CDR3 DNA sequence: TGTGCCAGCAGCCCCTGGGACAGGGGGCCTGTCGAGCAGTACTTC.

The CDR3 DNA reads TGTGCCAGCTCACCCGGACAGGGCCCATACTATGGCTACACCTTC. Translating gives CASSPGQGPYYGYTF. The J gene is TRBJ1-2, the V gene TRBV18; 8 bases fit TRBD1. The CDR3 contains 15 residues. Germline CDR1 KGHSH, CDR2 LQKENI. V gave up 3 bases and J gave up 3 bases; unmatched junction bases: 6. Variable domain in full (rest from reference TRBV18 and TRBJ1-2): NAGVMQNPRHLVRRRGQEARLRCSPMKGHSHVYWYRQLPEEGLKFMVYLQKENIIDESGMPKERFSAEFPKEGPSILRIQQVVRGDSAAYFCASSPGQGPYYGYTFGSGTRLTVV.

The V call is TRBV5-1, the J call TRBJ1-6; D remains ambiguous. V gave up 5 bases and J gave up 8 bases, with 11 bases separating them. This CDR3 is built from 13 residues. The germline V gene encodes CDR1 SGHRS and CDR2 YFSETQ. In nucleotides, the CDR3 is TGCGCCAGCAGTCGCCGGGAGGATTCACCCCTCCACTTT. Amino acids: CASSRREDSPLHF.

This clone was recorded only once. The V call is TRBV2, the J call TRBJ1-2; no definite D call. The germline CDR1 and CDR2 sequences are SNHLY and FYNNEI. Trimming stripped 7 bases from V and 4 bases from J, with 16 bases between. The CDR3 covers 14 residues. As DNA, the CDR3 is TGTGCCAGCATTGGCGAACCTGACTCCTATGGCTACACCTTC. This gives the protein CASIGEPDSYGYTF.

The rearrangement links TRBV3-1 (or the pseudogene TRBV3-2) to TRBJ1-2, with D uncertain. The germline gives CDR1 LGHDT, CDR2 YNNKEL (reference sequence). CDR3 length: 12 residues. Trimming left V 1 base short and J 4 bases short, with 4 bases between. CDR3 region: CASSQVGYGYTF. CDR3 nucleotide sequence: TGTGCCAGCAGCCAAGTCGGCTATGGCTACACCTTC.

For this clone: Other nucleotide sequences in the sample specify the same CDR3. V gene TRBV9 combines with J gene TRBJ1-2, with TRBD1 matching over 11 bases. The CDR3 is 13 amino acids. With 4 bases clipped from V and 8 bases from J, the junction kept 4 bases outside the gene matches. The germline V gene encodes CDR1 SGDLS and CDR2 YYNGEE. CDR3 region: CASSKGQGDGYTF. The CDR3 nucleotides are TGTGCCAGCAGCAAGGGACAGGGGGACGGCTACACCTTC.

This clone has just one count. The genes are TRBV18 and TRBJ1-1, with TRBD1 matching 7 bases. CDR3 length: 16 residues. Germline CDR1 KGHSH, CDR2 LQKENI. With V trimmed by 0 bases and J by 1 base, 5 bases remained unmatched. CDR3 amino acids: CASSPPEGARNTEAFF. The DNA of the CDR3 is TGTGCCAGCTCACCACCGGAGGGGGCGAGGAACACTGAAGCTTTCTTT.

The table lists this clone with a count of one. V is TRBV6-5 and J is TRBJ2-1, with 10 bases lining up with TRBD1. This CDR3 is 15 amino acids long. With V trimmed by 6 bases and J by 6 bases, 8 bases remained unmatched. CDR1 is MNHEY, CDR2 SVGAGI, per germline. The CDR3 is CASSPGTGVSNEQFF. The CDR3 DNA sequence: TGTGCCAGCAGCCCCGGGACAGGGGTTTCCAATGAGCAGTTCTTC.

The J gene is TRBJ1-6, the V gene TRBV13; the match to TRBD1 covers 8 bases. V gave up 3 bases and J gave up 8 bases; unmatched junction bases: 9. The CDR3 totals 16 residues. CDR1 is PRHDT, CDR2 FYEKMQ, per germline (reference sequence). The CDR3 coding sequence is TGTGCCAGCAGCTTTTCAGGGGGCGGCTCTCATTCACCCCTCCACTTT. Its protein is CASSFSGGGSHSPLHF.

The chain joins TRBV5-1 to TRBJ1-5; perhaps TRBD1 as D (6 bases). Deletions cut 1 base from V and 0 bases from J, with 11 bases between. The germline gives CDR1 SGHRS, CDR2 YFSETQ. This CDR3 is 16 amino acids long. The CDR3 spells CASSLNRAYSNQPQHF. The CDR3 DNA follows: TGCGCCAGCAGCTTGAACAGGGCTTATAGCAATCAGCCCCAGCATTTT.

This clone was counted a few times. The rearrangement uses TRBV6-5 and TRBJ1-1; TRBD1 aligns across 8 bases. CDR1 is MNHEY and CDR2 is SVGAGI in the germline V gene. The CDR3 covers 13 residues. Trimming cost V 5 bases and J 9 bases; bases outside gene matches: 8. CDR3 region: CASSIDDRGKAFF. The CDR3 bases are TGTGCCAGCAGTATCGACGACAGGGGTAAAGCTTTCTTT.

The chain couples TRBV19 to TRBJ2-7; maybe TRBD2 (6 bases). Trimming stripped 5 bases from V and 2 bases from J, with 13 bases between. The CDR3 is 14 residues long. Germline CDR1 and CDR2: LNHDA and SQIVND (reference sequence). The CDR3, as DNA: TGTGCCAGTAGTGACCGGGGGTTCCCCTACGAGCAGTACTTC. Protein sequence: CASSDRGFPYEQYF.

V is TRBV7-9 and J is TRBJ1-1; 8 bases map to TRBD1. This CDR3 has 15 amino acids. The junction had 7 bases not matched to a gene; V was cut back by 4 bases and J by 3 bases. Germline CDR1 and CDR2: SEHNR and FQNEAQ (reference sequence). In DNA, the CDR3 is TGTGCCAGCAGCTCCGACAGGGGTCAGTACACTGAAGCTTTCTTT. Translated, it gives CASSSDRGQYTEAFF.

This rearrangement joins TRBV6-1 to TRBJ1-1, with D hard to call. V was pared by 2 bases and J by 10 bases, with 17 bases between. Germline CDR1 MNHNS, CDR2 SASEGT. This CDR3 has 14 residues. The CDR3 is CASSESSGGPTAFF. In nucleotides, the CDR3 is TGTGCCAGCAGTGAATCGTCGGGAGGCCCTACAGCTTTCTTT.

This chain links TRBV18 with TRBJ1-1, with D uncertain. V was shortened by 4 bases and J by 1 base, with 7 bases between the two germline ends. From germline, CDR1 is KGHSH and CDR2 LQKENI. The CDR3 consists of 13 residues. CDR3 amino acids: CASSLQKNTEAFF. The CDR3 nucleotides are TGTGCCAGCTCACTTCAGAAGAACACTGAAGCTTTCTTT.

The genes are TRBV5-1 and TRBJ1-2, with 7 bases identical to TRBD1. Trimming cost V 4 bases and J 0 bases; bases outside gene matches: 9. CDR1 is SGHRS, CDR2 YFSETQ, per germline. This CDR3 region has 16 residues. CDR3 region: CASSTGTAQPNYGYTF. CDR3 in DNA: TGCGCCAGCAGCACCGGGACAGCTCAGCCTAACTATGGCTACACCTTC.

The chain carries TRBV3-1 (or the pseudogene TRBV3-2) and TRBJ1-6; no clear D gene. The CDR3 spans 13 residues. Germline V lookup: CDR1 LGHDT, CDR2 YNNKEL (reference sequence). V dropped 3 bases and J dropped 7 bases, with 7 bases sitting between them. The CDR3 sequence is CASSQGKNSPLHF. The CDR3 nucleotides read TGTGCCAGCAGCCAGGGCAAAAATTCACCCCTCCACTTT.

In its sample, this clone was seen once. V and J are TRBV5-4 and TRBJ1-2; 10 nucleotides line up with TRBD1. J was trimmed by 8 bases and V by 3 bases; bases with no gene match: 7. The V gene's germline CDR1 is SGHNT and CDR2 YYREEE (reference sequence). This CDR3 contains 14 residues. The CDR3 here is CASSYTDRGHGYTF. CDR3 DNA: TGTGCCAGCAGCTATACCGACAGGGGGCACGGCTACACCTTC.

The V call is TRBV27, the J call TRBJ2-3; 9 bases align to TRBD2. The junction had 10 bases not matched to a gene; V was cut back by 5 bases and J by 4 bases. Germline assignment: CDR1 MNHEY and CDR2 SMNVEV (reference sequence). This CDR3 region has 16 residues. In DNA, the CDR3 is TGTGCCAGCAGTCCCGGCGCGCGGGGGGGTTCAGATACGCAGTATTTT. This sequence encodes CASSPGARGGSDTQYF.

V is TRBV10-3 and J is TRBJ1-2, with D possibly TRBD1 on 5 matching bases. The CDR3 runs 14 residues. Trimming removed 3 bases from V and 11 bases from J, with 19 bases in between. CDR1 and CDR2 from the germline V gene are ENHRY and SYGVKD. The chain's CDR3 is CAISDPRRAPSYTF. The DNA for the CDR3 is TGTGCCATCAGTGACCCGCGCAGGGCACCGAGTTACACCTTC.

The J gene is TRBJ1-1, the V gene TRBV7-3, with D possibly TRBD1 on 5 matching bases. Trimming removed 7 bases from V and 1 base from J, with 10 bases in between. Germline lookup yields CDR1 SGHTA and CDR2 FQGTGA. The CDR3 runs 13 residues. The CDR3 reads CASKLQGNTEAFF. The DNA of the CDR3 is TGTGCCAGCAAACTCCAGGGGAACACTGAAGCTTTCTTT.

This chain uses TRBV6-5 with TRBJ1-4; D is unresolved. The germline V gene has CDR1 MNHEY and CDR2 SVGAGI. CDR3 size: 14 residues. With 7 bases removed from V and 7 bases from J, the gap between germline ends came to 16 bases. The CDR3 DNA reads as TGTGCCAGCACCACATACACCGGAGGTGAAAAACTGTTTTTT. It translates to CASTTYTGGEKLFF.

The chain links TRBV18 to TRBJ2-1, with 10 bases aligning to TRBD1. Trimming removed 0 bases from V and 7 bases from J; junction bases left unmatched: 9. Germline V gene lookup returns CDR1 KGHSH and CDR2 LQKENI. There are 17 residues in the CDR3. CDR3 sequence: CASSPPNGDRGENEQFF. As DNA, the CDR3 is TGTGCCAGCTCACCACCAAATGGGGACAGGGGTGAGAATGAGCAGTTCTTC.

V usage is TRBV21-1 and J usage is TRBJ2-3; the table calls TRBD1, which could not be checked here. TRBV21-1 is marked as a pseudogene. CDR3 length: 15 residues. CDR3 DNA: TGTGCCAGCAGCAATGCTCCAGGGAAGACAGATACGCAGTATTTT. This gives the protein CASSNAPGKTDTQYF.

The chain employs TRBV4-1 and TRBJ2-3, with D perhaps TRBD2 (6 bases). The V gene's germline CDR1 is MGHRA and CDR2 YSYEKL. The CDR3 consists of 15 residues. Trimming took off 1 base at V and 4 bases at J, with 12 bases between the two ends. The CDR3 DNA reads as TGCGCCAGCAGCCAAGTATTACTAGCCCCAGATACGCAGTATTTT. It yields the protein CASSQVLLAPDTQYF.

The chain is built from TRBV29-1 and TRBJ2-7, with D possibly being TRBD1 (6 bases). V shed 5 bases and J shed 3 bases, with 14 bases lying between them. The CDR3 is made up of 13 amino acids. Per germline, CDR1 SQVTM and CDR2 ANQGSEA. For the CDR3, the DNA is TGCAGCGTTACCCATGACAGGTTCTACGAGCAGTACTTC. Amino acids: CSVTHDRFYEQYF.